These 26 T cell receptor beta chains were sequenced from one sample in a study of blood T cell repertoires in COVID-19. Using immunoSEQ multiplex PCR, the repertoire was profiled, and TCRdb retains in-frame clones only, with some absent. Of hundreds of thousands of clones in the sample, approximately 81% were seen once. The sample taken for sequencing was peripheral blood. The source is a young woman with acute or convalescent COVID-19.

This clone was seen just once. The chain links TRBV9 to TRBJ2-2; D may be TRBD1 (6 bases). Germline-derived CDR1 and CDR2 are SGDLS and YYNGEE. Trimming removed 3 bases at V and 1 base at J, with 10 bases between. CDR3 size: 15 residues. CDR3 protein: CASSADRQNTGELFF. CDR3 bases: TGTGCCAGCAGCGCAGACAGGCAGAACACCGGGGAGCTGTTTTTT.

To note about this clone: No DNA is shown, since the ends of the CDR3 on it are uncertain; the CDR3 is the one TCRdb lists. J is TRBJ2-7 and V is TRBV27; TRBD1, the D gene given by the table, was not confirmed from the DNA. The CDR3 is 15 amino acids long, termini counted. The germline V gene has CDR1 MNHEY and CDR2 SMNVEV (reference sequence). CDR3 in amino acids: CASSSSGQGAGEQYF.

This rearrangement joins TRBV19 to TRBJ2-7; the D gene is possibly TRBD1 (6 bases). Germline CDR1 is LNHDA and CDR2 is SQIVND (reference sequence). The CDR3 has 14 residues. V was cut by 3 bases and J by 5 bases, with 14 bases left in between. The CDR3, as DNA: TGTGCCAGTAGTATCGCAGGGACAAGTAACGAGCAGTACTTC. It encodes CASSIAGTSNEQYF. The whole variable domain, remainder taken from reference TRBV19 and TRBJ2-7, is DGGITQSPKYLFRKEGQNVTLSCEQNLNHDAMYWYRQDPGQGLRLIYYSQIVNDFQKGDIAEGYSVSREKKESFPLTVTSAQKNPTAFYLCASSIAGTSNEQYFGPGTRLTVT.

This rearrangement joins TRBV2 to TRBJ1-2; a weak D match, TRBD1 (5 bases). The CDR3 has 14 amino acids. V was cut by 4 bases and J by 0 bases, with 9 bases left in between. The germline V gene has CDR1 SNHLY and CDR2 FYNNEI. CDR3 region: CASSGQKPNYGYTF. CDR3 coding DNA: TGTGCCAGCAGTGGACAGAAGCCTAACTATGGCTACACCTTC.

The chain recombines TRBV6-5 with TRBJ2-2; TRBD2 matches 7 bases. Trimming took 8 bases from V and 6 from J; bases not matched to a gene: 9. Germline V CDR1 and CDR2: MNHEY, SVGAGI. CDR3 length: 14 amino acids. CDR3 region: CASVREGKAGELFF. The CDR3 DNA is TGTGCCAGCGTGAGGGAGGGGAAAGCCGGGGAGCTGTTTTTT.

This clone was observed a handful of times. The gene calls are TRBV21-1 and TRBJ1-2. TRBV21-1 is a documented pseudogene. CDR3 size: 16 residues. The CDR3, as DNA: TGTGCCAGCAGCACGTGGACACGGGGGTTTGACTATGGCTACACCTTC. This translates into CASSTWTRGFDYGYTF.

The chain links TRBV25-1 to TRBJ2-3; D perhaps matches TRBD1 (7 bases). The CDR3 sequence is 14 residues long. Germline CDR1 is MGHDK and CDR2 is SYGVNS. Trimming took 4 bases from V and 2 from J, leaving 10 bases between them. CDR3 DNA sequence: TGTGCCAGCAGTGCCAGGGGGGCCACAGATACGCAGTATTTT. Translation: CASSARGATDTQYF.

This clone was found a few times. The V gene is TRBV3-1 (or the pseudogene TRBV3-2), the J gene TRBJ1-3; tentatively, D is TRBD1 (5 bases). CDR1 is LGHDT, CDR2 YNNKEL, per germline (reference sequence). The CDR3 spans 15 residues. V gave up 5 bases and J gave up 0 bases, with 11 bases separating them. The CDR3 is CASSKNTGSGNTIYF. In DNA, the CDR3 is TGTGCCAGCAGCAAAAACACAGGCTCTGGAAACACCATATATTTT.

The rearrangement uses TRBV27 and TRBJ2-5, with D tentatively TRBD2 (6 bases). Trimming pared 3 bases from V and 2 bases from J, leaving 13 bases between. CDR1 and CDR2 from the germline V gene are MNHEY and SMNVEV (reference sequence). This CDR3 region has 15 residues. CDR3 coding DNA: TGTGCCAGCAGTTTGGCTTGGGGGGTGCAAGAGACCCAGTACTTC. It is translated as CASSLAWGVQETQYF.

A remark on this clone: This sample also contains other DNA sequences that code for the same CDR3. The chain recombines TRBV9 with TRBJ1-4; D may be TRBD1 (5 bases). The CDR3 length is 13 residues. In germline, CDR1 is SGDLS, CDR2 YYNGEE. The V end was cut by 3 bases, the J end by 8 bases, with 11 bases between. The CDR3: CASSDQGAEKLFF. DNA of the CDR3: TGTGCCAGCAGCGATCAGGGCGCGGAAAAACTGTTTTTT.

Turning to this clone: The junction departs from germline at one end; a sequencing error may be responsible. The chain combines TRBV5-1 with TRBJ1-4, with D unclear. CDR1 is SGHRS, CDR2 YFSETQ, per germline. This CDR3 has 14 amino acids. As DNA, the CDR3 is TGCGCCAGCGGCAAAGACTATGAGGGTGAAGAACTGTTTTTT. Translated: CASGKDYEGEELFF.

V usage is TRBV4-1 and J usage is TRBJ1-1, with a tentative D call TRBD1 (6 bases). Per the germline V gene, CDR1 is MGHRA and CDR2 is YSYEKL. The CDR3 runs 13 residues. Between the trimmed V and J ends, which lost 5 bases and 1 base, there was a span of 8 bases. CDR3: CASSTTGNTEAFF. Here the CDR3 DNA reads TGCGCCAGCAGCACGACAGGGAACACTGAAGCTTTCTTT.

V usage is TRBV6-1 and J usage is TRBJ2-7; 7 nucleotides align to TRBD1. The CDR3 is 14 residues long. With 3 bases clipped from V and 6 bases from J, the junction kept 8 bases outside the gene matches. The germline gives CDR1 MNHNS, CDR2 SASEGT. The DNA of the CDR3 is TGTGCCAGCAGTGAGTCCGACAGGGCGGGCGAGCAGTACTTC. This encodes CASSESDRAGEQYF.

This chain uses TRBV7-8 with TRBJ2-7; 11 bases fit TRBD2. This CDR3 comprises 16 residues. From germline, CDR1 is SGHVS and CDR2 FQNEAQ. With 5 bases clipped from V and 5 bases from J, the junction kept 11 bases outside the gene matches. The CDR3 nucleotides are TGTGCCAGCAGCCGGTCACTAGCGGGAGAATCGCACGAGCAGTACTTC. It codes for CASSRSLAGESHEQYF.

The chain carries TRBV6-5 and TRBJ2-7, with D perhaps matching TRBD1 (5 bases). The CDR3 extends over 14 amino acids. The ends were cut back, 5 bases at V and 3 bases at J, with 14 bases in the middle. Per germline, CDR1 MNHEY and CDR2 SVGAGI. The CDR3 region is CASSPQGRDYEQYF. CDR3 DNA sequence: TGTGCCAGCAGTCCCCAGGGCAGGGACTACGAGCAGTACTTC.

This chain connects TRBV3-1 (or the pseudogene TRBV3-2) to TRBJ2-1, with 11 bases identical to TRBD2. CDR1 is LGHDT and CDR2 is YNNKEL in the germline V gene (reference sequence). The V segment lost 4 bases and the J segment 2 bases; nucleotides outside the gene matches: 13. There are 19 residues in the CDR3. For the CDR3, the DNA is TGTGCCAGCAGCCTCGCTCCCATGACTAGCGGGACCCCCTACAATGAGCAGTTCTTC. Its protein product is CASSLAPMTSGTPYNEQFF.

The chain is built from TRBV11-2 and TRBJ2-6; D gene ambiguous. The germline CDR1 and CDR2 sequences are SGHAT and FQNNGV. V lost 5 bases to trimming and J lost 0 bases, with 14 bases between them. This CDR3 region has 17 residues. The CDR3 loop reads CASSRGSLSSGANVLTF. CDR3 DNA sequence: TGTGCCAGCAGCCGAGGCAGCCTGAGCTCTGGGGCCAACGTCCTGACTTTC.

About this clone: The identical CDR3 is also encoded by other nucleotide sequences in the sample. This chain joins TRBV12-3 or TRBV12-4 and TRBJ1-1; D gene uncertain. This CDR3 comprises 13 residues. V dropped 5 bases and J dropped 1 base, with 8 bases sitting between them. For the CDR3, the DNA is TGTGCCAGCAGTCTTAGACAGAACACTGAAGCTTTCTTT. This codes for CASSLRQNTEAFF.

V gene TRBV5-4 combines with J gene TRBJ1-1; D gene uncertain. The CDR3 runs 14 residues. CDR1 is SGHNT and CDR2 is YYREEE in the germline V gene (reference sequence). Trimming took off 0 bases at V and 1 base at J, with 7 bases between the two ends. For the CDR3, the DNA is TGTGCCAGCAGCTTGGAGCGGGGGAACACTGAAGCTTTCTTT. This encodes CASSLERGNTEAFF.

This clone showed up just once. The rearrangement joins TRBV11-2 to TRBJ1-2; maybe TRBD1 (5 bases). Germline V gives CDR1 SGHAT, CDR2 FQNNGV. V lost 1 base and J 8 bases, leaving 8 bases between the germline ends. This CDR3 has 12 amino acids. The CDR3 DNA is TGTGCCAGCAGCTTAGGGACACTGGGCTACACCTTC. Translating gives CASSLGTLGYTF.

The chain couples TRBV10-2 to TRBJ1-3; D gene unclear. V gave up 3 bases and J gave up 0 bases, with 6 bases separating them. This CDR3 spans 14 amino acids. Germline loops: CDR1 WSHSY, CDR2 SAAADI. DNA of the CDR3: TGCGCCAGCAGTGAAGCCTACTCTGGAAACACCATATATTTT. It is translated as CASSEAYSGNTIYF.

The genes are TRBV7-3 and TRBJ2-1, with D hard to call. Germline V gives CDR1 SGHTA, CDR2 FQGTGA. V was trimmed by 1 base and J by 4 bases, leaving 5 bases between them. The CDR3 consists of 13 residues. The CDR3 reads CASSLNWYNEQFF. In nucleotides, the CDR3 is TGTGCCAGCAGCTTAAACTGGTACAATGAGCAGTTCTTC.

The rearrangement joins TRBV6-1 to TRBJ2-7, with 10 bases that match TRBD1. V shed 0 bases, J shed 2 bases, and the junction held 4 bases outside the gene matches. Germline CDR1 reads MNHNS; CDR2 reads SASEGT. CDR3 length: 16 amino acids. CDR3 residues: CASSEAWGQGTYEQYF. Here the CDR3 DNA reads TGTGCCAGCAGTGAAGCGTGGGGACAGGGGACCTACGAGCAGTACTTC.

This clone was counted only a few times. This chain uses TRBV7-2 with TRBJ1-2, with D unclear. Germline CDR1 is SGHTA and CDR2 is FQGNSA. The CDR3 is 14 residues long. Trimming left V 6 bases short and J 2 bases short, with 13 bases between. The CDR3 coding sequence is TGTGCCAGCAGATCGATGGGCGGGAACTATGGCTACACCTTC. Translated, it gives CASRSMGGNYGYTF. Using reference TRBV7-2 and TRBJ1-2 for the parts outside the CDR3, the full variable domain is GAGVSQSPSNKVTEKGKDVELRCDPISGHTALYWYRQSLGQGLEFLIYFQGNSAPDKSGLPSDRFSAERTGGSVSTLTIQRTQQEDSAVYLCASRSMGGNYGYTFGSGTRLTVV.

The V and J genes are TRBV6-2 or TRBV6-3 and TRBJ1-1; TRBD1 agrees at 9 bases. This CDR3 is built from 16 residues. V lost 0 bases and J lost 4; bases outside the gene matches: 6. Germline V gives CDR1 MNHEY, CDR2 SVGEGT. In DNA, the CDR3 is TGTGCCAGCAGTTACTCCCACAGGGGGCCCGGCACTGAAGCTTTCTTT. Translation gives CASSYSHRGPGTEAFF.

The chain uses TRBV7-2 and TRBJ1-5; D gene uncertain. Germline V gene data show CDR1 as SGHTA and CDR2 as FQGNSA. Trimming left V 7 bases short and J 4 bases short, with 11 bases between. The CDR3 is made up of 13 amino acids. CDR3 region: CASTRGRNQPQHF. In DNA, the CDR3 is TGTGCCAGCACTCGTGGGCGTAATCAGCCCCAGCATTTT.